Detailed here is one T cell receptor beta chain. The antigen is not known. This entry comes from a study of Ad26.COV2.S vaccination and SARS-CoV-2 variants. Profiled with immunoSEQ multiplex PCR; TCRdb holds only in-frame clones, not every one. The data show around 140,000 clones, with 70% to 90% seen just once and more than 4.5% held by the top ten. This CDR3 comprises 14 residues. The V and J ends lost 4 bases and 4 bases respectively, with 12 bases between them. Per the germline V gene, CDR1 is SGHDT and CDR2 is YYEEEE. Findings and caveats of the study: Quantification of TCR breadth and depth may have yielded underestimates of total T cell responses. Substantial post-vaccination breadth of spike-specific CD8+ and CD4+ T cell responses was reported. Vaccine and placebo recipients had comparable breadth of non-spike TCRs.

The clonotype originates from a human donor who had recovered from COVID-19. The sequences come from peripheral blood, collected after recovery from COVID-19. The V gene is TRBV5-6, the J gene TRBJ2-4; D assignment may be TRBD1 or TRBD2 (6 bases each). The CDR3 reads CASSHGGGKNIQYF. CDR3 DNA sequence: TGTGCCAGCAGCCACGGAGGGGGGAAAAACATTCAGTACTTC.